This entry lists 9 T cell receptor beta chains sequenced from one sample in a study of blood T cells in healthy people across ages. A second PCR of roughly 7 to 11 cycles used a sample-barcoded 5' primer and a J-beta primer mix. From the 5' RACE reads, TCRdb called clonotypes with MiXCR, one entry per CDR3 protein. The table includes roughly 1,300,000 distinct CDR3 sequences, 59% detected once. The sequencing sample was made of blood. All receptors come from a man aged 18-30 years in good health.

The V gene is TRBV14, the J gene TRBJ2-7; D remains unclear. The V and J ends lost 1 base and 3 bases respectively, with 10 bases between them. The V gene's germline CDR1 is SGHDN and CDR2 FVKESK. The CDR3 has 14 residues. CDR3 nucleotides: TGTGCCAGCAGCCAAGCAAGGCAGGTCTACGAGCAGTACTTC. Its translation: CASSQARQVYEQYF.

The V and J genes are TRBV12-3 or TRBV12-4 and TRBJ2-6, with 8 nucleotides matching TRBD1. After removal of 2 bases from V and 1 base from J, the junction contained 7 bases not matched to a gene. The CDR3 extends over 18 amino acids. CDR3 protein: CASSLSRDRISGANVLTF. CDR3 coding DNA: TGTGCCAGCAGTTTATCCCGGGACAGGATATCTGGGGCCAACGTCCTGACTTTC.

The chain recombines TRBV10-3 with TRBJ1-4, with no clear D. Trimming removed 3 bases from V and 4 bases from J, with 9 bases in between. The CDR3 runs to 14 residues. Germline V gene lookup returns CDR1 ENHRY and CDR2 SYGVKD. This chain's CDR3 is CAISDRAVNEKLFF. The CDR3 nucleotides read TGTGCCATCAGTGATCGGGCGGTTAATGAAAAACTGTTTTTT.

In this sample, this clonotype turned up many times. The junction departs from germline at one end; a sequencing error may be responsible. This sequence joins TRBV6-5 and TRBJ2-1, with TRBD2 as a possible D gene (5 bases). Germline assignment: CDR1 MNHEY and CDR2 SVGAGI. This CDR3 contains 13 residues. CDR3 DNA: TGTGCCAGCAGTGACTCTGGAGCGGATGAGCAGTTCTTC. Translated, it gives CASSDSGADEQFF.

The J gene is TRBJ2-1, the V gene TRBV6-5; 11 nucleotides align to TRBD2. This CDR3 contains 15 residues. Germline CDR1 and CDR2: MNHEY and SVGAGI. The J segment lost 5 bases and the V segment lost 2 bases, leaving 2 bases of the junction unmatched. The CDR3 sequence: CASSYNSGRDNEQFF. CDR3 bases: TGTGCCAGCAGTTACAATAGCGGGAGGGACAATGAGCAGTTCTTC.

Only a few counts were recorded for this clonotype. The chain has TRBV11-1 and TRBJ2-1; D is unresolved. Trimming removed 6 bases at V and 7 bases at J, with 7 bases between. CDR3 length: 11 residues. Germline V gene sequence: CDR1 SGHAT, CDR2 FQDESV (reference sequence). CDR3 sequence (DNA): TGTGCCAGCAGAAAGGCTAATGAGCAGTTCTTC. Translated, it gives CASRKANEQFF.

In regard to this clonotype: Mismatch with germline at one junction end may stem from a read error. The gene calls are TRBV15 and TRBJ1-1; D not resolved. The CDR3 totals 14 residues. Germline-derived CDR1 and CDR2 are LNHNV and YYDKDF (reference sequence). CDR3: CAASRDPMNTEAFF. CDR3 DNA sequence: TGTGCCGCCAGCAGAGATCCAATGAACACTGAAGCTTTCTTT.

V gene TRBV20-1 combines with J gene TRBJ1-1; possible D gene TRBD1, 6 bases. The ends were cut back, 0 bases at V and 1 base at J, with 18 bases in the middle. The CDR3 runs 17 residues. Germline values: CDR1 DFQATT, CDR2 SNEGSKA (reference sequence). Here the CDR3 DNA reads TGCAGTGCTAGAGATCTTTTTGTGCCGGACAGGAACACTGAAGCTTTCTTT. Protein: CSARDLFVPDRNTEAFF.

The chain combines TRBV20-1 with TRBJ1-2; D might be TRBD1 (6 bases). Trimming pared 0 bases from V and 6 bases from J, leaving 14 bases between. CDR1 is DFQATT, CDR2 SNEGSKA, per germline (reference sequence). The CDR3 has 14 residues. In DNA form, the CDR3 reads TGCAGTGCTAGAGATCGGGGGACAATCGATGGCTACACCTTC. Protein sequence: CSARDRGTIDGYTF.